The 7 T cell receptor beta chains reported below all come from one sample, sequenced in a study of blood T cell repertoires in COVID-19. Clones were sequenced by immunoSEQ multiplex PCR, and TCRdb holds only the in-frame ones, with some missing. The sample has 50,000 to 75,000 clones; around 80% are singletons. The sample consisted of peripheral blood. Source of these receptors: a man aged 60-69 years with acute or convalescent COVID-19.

The CDR3 here is CASSPGTASWYGYTF. The CDR3 coding sequence is TGTGCCAGCAGCCCCGGGACAGCGTCGTGGTATGGCTACACCTTC. The V gene is TRBV11-2, the J gene TRBJ1-2; 7 bases match TRBD1. Germline loops: CDR1 SGHAT, CDR2 FQNNGV. The CDR3 has 15 amino acids. V shed 5 bases and J 5 bases; nucleotides not matched to a gene: 11.

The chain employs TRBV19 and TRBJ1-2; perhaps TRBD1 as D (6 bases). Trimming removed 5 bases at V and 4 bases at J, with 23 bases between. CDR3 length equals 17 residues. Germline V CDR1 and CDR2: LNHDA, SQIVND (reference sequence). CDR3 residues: CASSPSRDTPRGYGYTF. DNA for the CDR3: TGTGCCAGTAGTCCCTCCAGGGACACACCGAGGGGCTATGGCTACACCTTC. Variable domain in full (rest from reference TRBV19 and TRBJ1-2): DGGITQSPKYLFRKEGQNVTLSCEQNLNHDAMYWYRQDPGQGLRLIYYSQIVNDFQKGDIAEGYSVSREKKESFPLTVTSAQKNPTAFYLCASSPSRDTPRGYGYTFGSGTRLTVV.

The CDR3 DNA reads TGTGCCAGCATCGGACAGGGGTGGTACGAGCAGTACTTC. The encoded protein is CASIGQGWYEQYF. This sequence joins TRBV6-5 and TRBJ2-7, with 9 bases lining up with TRBD1. Trimming at V came to 7 bases and at J to 4 bases, leaving 5 bases not matched to a gene. This CDR3 comprises 13 residues. Germline CDR1 and CDR2: MNHEY and SVGAGI.

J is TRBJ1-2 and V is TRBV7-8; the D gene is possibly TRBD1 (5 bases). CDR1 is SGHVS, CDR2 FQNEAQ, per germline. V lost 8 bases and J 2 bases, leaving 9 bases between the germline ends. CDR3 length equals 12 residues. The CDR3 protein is CASRGNNYGYTF. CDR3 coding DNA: TGTGCCAGCCGGGGGAACAACTATGGCTACACCTTC.

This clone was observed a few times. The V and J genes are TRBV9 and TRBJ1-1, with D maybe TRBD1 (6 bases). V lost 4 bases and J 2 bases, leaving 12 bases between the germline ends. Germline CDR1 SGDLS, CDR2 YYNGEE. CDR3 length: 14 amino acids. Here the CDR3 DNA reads TGTGCCAGCAGCTTCCGGACAGACAACACTGAAGCTTTCTTT. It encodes CASSFRTDNTEAFF.

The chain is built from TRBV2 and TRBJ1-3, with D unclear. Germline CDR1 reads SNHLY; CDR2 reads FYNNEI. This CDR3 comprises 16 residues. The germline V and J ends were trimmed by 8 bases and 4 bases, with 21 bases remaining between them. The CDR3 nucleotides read TGTGCCAGCGAGTTACAGCGAGTCGAGCGGGGAAACACCATATATTTT. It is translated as CASELQRVERGNTIYF.

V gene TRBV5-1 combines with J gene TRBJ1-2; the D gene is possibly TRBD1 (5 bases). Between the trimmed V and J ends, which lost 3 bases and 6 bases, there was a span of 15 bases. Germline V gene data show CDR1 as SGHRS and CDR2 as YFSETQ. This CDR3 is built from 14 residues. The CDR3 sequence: CASSSSRGGNGYTF. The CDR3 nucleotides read TGCGCCAGCAGCTCCTCCCGCGGGGGGAATGGCTACACCTTC.